These 24 T cell receptor beta chains share one sample of origin, sequenced in a study of identical twins. Each CDR3 protein gets one entry after TCRdb re-called the 5' RACE reads with MiXCR. The table records around 530,000 distinct CDR3 sequences, 12% to 15% of them present only once. In addition, the sample was reused for a study of yellow fever vaccine responses in identical twins.

Sequencing was performed on CD4+ T cells sorted from blood. The receptors come from a woman younger than 30 in good health.

CDR3 sequence (DNA): TGTGCCAGCAGCTTTGGTGGGATAGACAATGAGCAGTTCTTC. Translated: CASSFGGIDNEQFF. This chain uses TRBV5-5 with TRBJ2-1, with no clear D. The germline gives CDR1 SGHKS, CDR2 YYEKEE (reference sequence). Trimming removed 2 bases at V and 5 bases at J, with 11 bases between. This CDR3 has 14 amino acids.

This clonotype was found a few times. This chain links TRBV10-3 with TRBJ2-3; 10 bases are a match to TRBD2. The V gene end was trimmed by 1 base and the J gene end by 5 bases; junction bases not matched to a gene: 6. The CDR3 contains 16 residues. Per the germline V gene, CDR1 is ENHRY and CDR2 is SYGVKD. The CDR3 region is CAISEFSGRAKDTQYF. The CDR3, as DNA: TGTGCCATCAGTGAGTTCAGCGGGAGGGCCAAAGATACGCAGTATTTT.

This clonotype has only a few counts. This sequence joins TRBV3-1 and TRBJ2-3; the D is unclear. The CDR3 is 16 residues long. Trimming shortened V by 5 bases and J by 1 base, and 16 bases separated the two germline ends. CDR1 and CDR2 from the germline V gene are LGHDT and YNNKEL (reference sequence). The CDR3 protein is CASSWARTLGTDTQYF. In nucleotides, the CDR3 is TGTGCCAGCAGCTGGGCACGGACCCTCGGCACAGATACGCAGTATTTT.

This rearrangement joins TRBV12-3 or TRBV12-4 to TRBJ2-1, with 7 bases that match TRBD2. This CDR3 is 12 amino acids long. The trim removed 7 bases at V and 7 bases at J, leaving 4 bases unmatched. CDR3 sequence reads: CASTGLENEQFF. The CDR3 DNA reads as TGTGCCAGCACCGGACTAGAAAATGAGCAGTTCTTC.

Many counts were recorded for this clonotype. The rearrangement uses TRBV5-1 and TRBJ1-4; D is perhaps TRBD1 (6 bases). This CDR3 spans 15 amino acids. Germline CDR1 and CDR2: SGHRS and YFSETQ. The ends were cut back, 4 bases at V and 4 bases at J, with 14 bases in the middle. The CDR3 loop reads CASSPATGHNEKLFF. The DNA for the CDR3 is TGCGCCAGCAGCCCGGCGACAGGCCATAATGAAAAACTGTTTTTT.

The rearrangement links TRBV2 to TRBJ2-1; D may correspond to TRBD1 or TRBD2 (5 bases each). The germline V and J ends were trimmed by 0 bases and 8 bases, with 14 bases remaining between them. CDR1 SNHLY and CDR2 FYNNEI come from the germline V gene. The CDR3 runs to 15 residues. CDR3 sequence (DNA): TGTGCCAGCAGTGAAGCATTGCGGCGAGGGGATGAGCAGTTCTTC. This gives the protein CASSEALRRGDEQFF.

V and J are TRBV12-3 or TRBV12-4 and TRBJ2-3; TRBD2 matches at 12 bases. There are 16 residues in the CDR3. V shed 7 bases, J shed 8 bases, and the junction held 13 bases outside the gene matches. The CDR3 is CASIPGLAGSIATQYF. The CDR3 DNA sequence: TGTGCCAGCATCCCAGGACTAGCGGGGAGCATTGCTACGCAGTATTTT.

In its sample, this clonotype was seen a few times. The CDR3 here is CASSLVLGKGESKNIQYF. The CDR3 DNA sequence: TGTGCCAGCAGTTTGGTCTTGGGAAAAGGGGAGTCAAAAAACATTCAGTACTTC. The rearrangement uses TRBV28 and TRBJ2-4, with D perhaps assigned TRBD1 or TRBD2 (5 bases each). Germline V gives CDR1 MDHEN, CDR2 SYDVKM. V lost 3 bases to trimming and J lost 4 bases, with 22 bases between them. CDR3 length equals 18 residues.

The V gene is TRBV3-1, the J gene TRBJ2-2; D unclear. This CDR3 region has 14 residues. Germline V gene data show CDR1 as LGHDT and CDR2 as YNNKEL (reference sequence). Trimming removed 0 bases at V and 5 bases at J, with 7 bases between. The CDR3 DNA reads as TGTGCCAGCAGCCAAGATAGCACAACCGGGGAGCTGTTTTTT. Translating it yields CASSQDSTTGELFF.

The CDR3 coding sequence is TGTGCCAGCAGCCCCCCTTCCAGAGGGATATACGAGCAGTACTTC. This codes for CASSPPSRGIYEQYF. The V and J genes are TRBV14 and TRBJ2-7, with a tentative D call TRBD2 (5 bases). This CDR3 is built from 15 residues. Germline CDR1 and CDR2: SGHDN and FVKESK. Trimming removed 4 bases at V and 4 bases at J, with 17 bases between.

This clonotype was seen only a few times. V gene TRBV28 combines with J gene TRBJ2-5; 7 bases are a match to TRBD2. Germline trimming cut 9 bases from V and 7 bases from J; bases unmatched to any gene: 14. The CDR3 is 14 amino acids. The V gene's germline CDR1 is MDHEN and CDR2 SYDVKM. CDR3 DNA: TGTGCCAGTCGTTTAGTTCCGGGGGGAGCGACCCAGTACTTC. Its protein is CASRLVPGGATQYF.

The chain has TRBV27 and TRBJ1-2; D gene unclear. Trimming removed 4 bases at V and 4 bases at J, with 22 bases between. Germline loops: CDR1 MNHEY, CDR2 SMNVEV (reference sequence). This CDR3 contains 17 residues. As DNA, the CDR3 is TGTGCCAGCAGTTCAGCTAAGGCAGACCTAAGCCCCTATGGCTACACCTTC. Its protein is CASSSAKADLSPYGYTF.

This sequence joins TRBV29-1 and TRBJ2-7; the D gene is possibly TRBD1 (6 bases). Germline loops: CDR1 SQVTM, CDR2 ANQGSEA. Between the trimmed V and J ends, which lost 3 bases and 0 bases, there was a span of 6 bases. CDR3 length equals 12 residues. The CDR3 loop reads CSVEDSSYEQYF. For the CDR3, the DNA is TGCAGCGTTGAGGACAGCTCCTACGAGCAGTACTTC.

This clonotype was observed at least ten times. V is TRBV11-2 and J is TRBJ2-7, with D hard to call. This CDR3 is 13 amino acids long. V lost 6 bases to trimming and J lost 3 bases, with 12 bases between them. Per germline, CDR1 SGHAT and CDR2 FQNNGV. This chain's CDR3 is CASSEAVNYEQYF. The CDR3, as DNA: TGTGCCAGCAGTGAGGCAGTAAACTACGAGCAGTACTTC.

This rearrangement joins TRBV15 to TRBJ2-1, with D possibly matching TRBD1 (5 bases). The CDR3 length is 16 residues. With 3 bases removed from V and 5 bases from J, the gap between germline ends came to 17 bases. Looked up from germline, CDR1 is LNHNV and CDR2 is YYDKDF (reference sequence). The chain's CDR3 is CATSSGATVLNNEQFF. In DNA form, the CDR3 reads TGTGCCACCAGCAGTGGCGCGACAGTTTTGAACAATGAGCAGTTCTTC.

This clonotype has a handful of counts. The chain recombines TRBV5-1 with TRBJ2-2; TRBD1 might be the D (6 bases). The CDR3 runs 16 residues. Trimming took 4 bases from V and 4 from J, leaving 17 bases between them. Per the germline V gene, CDR1 is SGHRS and CDR2 is YFSETQ. CDR3 amino acids: CASSPRQDLTTGELFF. The CDR3 coding sequence is TGCGCCAGCAGCCCTCGACAGGACCTTACCACCGGGGAGCTGTTTTTT.

The sample holds many counts of this clonotype. This rearrangement joins TRBV14 to TRBJ1-1; no definite D call. Trimming left V 1 base short and J 0 bases short, with 3 bases between. The CDR3 spans 13 residues. Germline V lookup: CDR1 SGHDN, CDR2 FVKESK. The CDR3 is CASSQALNTEAFF. The DNA for the CDR3 is TGTGCCAGCAGCCAAGCGCTGAACACTGAAGCTTTCTTT.

The rearrangement uses TRBV5-1 and TRBJ2-2; no reliable D call. Germline CDR1 SGHRS, CDR2 YFSETQ. There are 15 residues in the CDR3. Trimming took off 4 bases at V and 1 base at J, with 11 bases between the two ends. CDR3 DNA sequence: TGCGCCAGCAGCCCAGGACCTCAGAACACCGGGGAGCTGTTTTTT. Protein: CASSPGPQNTGELFF.

This chain uses TRBV6-6 with TRBJ1-1; D not resolved. This CDR3 has 12 residues. CDR1 MNHNY and CDR2 SVGAGI come from the germline V gene (reference sequence). The V end lost 4 bases, the J end lost 10 bases, and 13 bases lay between the germline ends. In nucleotides, the CDR3 is TGTGCCAGCAGTTTCACTGACTTAGGAGCTTTCTTT. It specifies CASSFTDLGAFF.

This clonotype was counted only a few times. The chain couples TRBV12-3 or TRBV12-4 to TRBJ2-1; 12 nucleotides align to TRBD2. V shed 6 bases and J 4 bases; nucleotides not matched to a gene: 7. There are 16 residues in the CDR3. In DNA, the CDR3 is TGTGCCAGCAGACCTCTGACTAGCGGGGGATACAATGAGCAGTTCTTC. It yields the protein CASRPLTSGGYNEQFF.

The chain recombines TRBV20-1 with TRBJ2-7; 7 bases fit TRBD2. V dropped 4 bases and J dropped 3; count of bases not matched to a gene: 9. Germline assignment: CDR1 DFQATT and CDR2 SNEGSKA (reference sequence). The CDR3 extends over 14 amino acids. For the CDR3, the DNA is TGCAGTGCTACCGTCGGTAGCGGGTACTACGAGCAGTACGTC. As protein: CSATVGSGYYEQYV.

This clonotype was counted many times. The chain has TRBV20-1 and TRBJ1-4, with TRBD1 identical over 7 bases. V trimming: 3 bases; J trimming: 7 bases; junction bases outside the gene matches: 5. The germline V gene has CDR1 DFQATT and CDR2 SNEGSKA (reference sequence). The CDR3 consists of 13 residues. The CDR3 DNA reads as TGCAGTGCTAGGACAGGGTTAGGTGAAAAACTGTTTTTT. This gives the protein CSARTGLGEKLFF.

CDR3 DNA sequence: TGTGCCAGTAGTATCCAGGGACAGTCAGCTGCGAACACCGGGGAGCTGTTTTTT. As protein: CASSIQGQSAANTGELFF. The chain recombines TRBV19 with TRBJ2-2, with 7 nucleotides matching TRBD1. Germline trimming cut 3 bases from V and 0 bases from J; bases unmatched to any gene: 10. The germline CDR1 and CDR2 sequences are LNHDA and SQIVND (reference sequence). CDR3 size: 18 residues. The complete variable domain, with remaining parts taken from reference TRBV19 and TRBJ2-2, reads DGGITQSPKYLFRKEGQNVTLSCEQNLNHDAMYWYRQDPGQGLRLIYYSQIVNDFQKGDIAEGYSVSREKKESFPLTVTSAQKNPTAFYLCASSIQGQSAANTGELFFGEGSRLTVL.

The sample holds a few counts of this clonotype. The rearrangement links TRBV5-1 to TRBJ2-2, with D perhaps given as TRBD1 or TRBD2 (5 bases each). The CDR3 spans 16 residues. In germline, CDR1 is SGHRS, CDR2 YFSETQ. V lost 2 bases to trimming and J lost 5 bases, with 16 bases between them. The CDR3 DNA reads TGCGCCAGCAGCTTTTTCGGGACCCATGAGACCGGGGAGCTGTTTTTT. It codes for CASSFFGTHETGELFF.